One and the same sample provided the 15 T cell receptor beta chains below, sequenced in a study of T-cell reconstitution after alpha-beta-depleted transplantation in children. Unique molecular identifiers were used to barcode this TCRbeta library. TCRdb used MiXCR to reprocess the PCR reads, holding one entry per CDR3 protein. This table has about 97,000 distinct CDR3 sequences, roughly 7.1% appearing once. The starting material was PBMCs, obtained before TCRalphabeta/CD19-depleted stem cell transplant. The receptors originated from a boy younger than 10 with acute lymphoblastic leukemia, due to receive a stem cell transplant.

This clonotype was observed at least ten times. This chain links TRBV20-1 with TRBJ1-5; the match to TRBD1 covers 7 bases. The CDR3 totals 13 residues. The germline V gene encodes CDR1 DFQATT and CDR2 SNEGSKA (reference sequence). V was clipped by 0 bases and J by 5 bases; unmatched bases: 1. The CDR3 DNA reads TGCAGTGCTAGAGAAACAGGGGATCAGCCCCAGCATTTT. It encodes CSARETGDQPQHF.

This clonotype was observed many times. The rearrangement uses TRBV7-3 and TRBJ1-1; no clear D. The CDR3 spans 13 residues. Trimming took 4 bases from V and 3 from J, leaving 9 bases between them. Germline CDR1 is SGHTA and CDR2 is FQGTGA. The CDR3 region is CASSSQAYTEAFF. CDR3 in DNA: TGTGCCAGCAGCTCCCAGGCCTACACTGAAGCTTTCTTT.

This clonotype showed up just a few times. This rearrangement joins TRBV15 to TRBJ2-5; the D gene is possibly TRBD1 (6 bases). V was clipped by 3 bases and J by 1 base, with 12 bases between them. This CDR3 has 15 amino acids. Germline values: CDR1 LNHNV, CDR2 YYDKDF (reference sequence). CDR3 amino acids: CATSRGTLTQETQYF. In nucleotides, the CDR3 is TGTGCCACCAGCAGGGGGACACTCACCCAAGAGACCCAGTACTTC.

CDR3 sequence reads: CASSETGTGGATF. Here the CDR3 DNA reads TGCGCCAGCAGTGAGACCGGGACAGGGGGAGCTACCTTC. This rearrangement joins TRBV10-2 to TRBJ1-2; 11 bases map to TRBD1. The germline V gene encodes CDR1 WSHSY and CDR2 SAAADI. V lost 2 bases to trimming and J lost 14 bases; unmatched junction nucleotides: 7. The CDR3 contains 13 residues.

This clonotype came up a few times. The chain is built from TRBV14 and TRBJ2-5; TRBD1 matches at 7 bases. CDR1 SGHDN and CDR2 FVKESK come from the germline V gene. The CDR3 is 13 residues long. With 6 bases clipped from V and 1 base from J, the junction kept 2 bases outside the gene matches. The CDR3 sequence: CASRRDSQETQYF. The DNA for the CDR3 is TGTGCCAGCAGACGGGACAGCCAAGAGACCCAGTACTTC.

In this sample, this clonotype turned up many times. The CDR3 bases are TGCGCCAGCAGTAAGGACGGGGAGCTGTTTTTT. This translates into CASSKDGELFF. V is TRBV5-1 and J is TRBJ2-2; D is uncertain. Germline-derived CDR1 and CDR2 are SGHRS and YFSETQ. V lost 5 bases to trimming and J lost 7 bases, with 6 bases between them. The CDR3 has 11 residues.

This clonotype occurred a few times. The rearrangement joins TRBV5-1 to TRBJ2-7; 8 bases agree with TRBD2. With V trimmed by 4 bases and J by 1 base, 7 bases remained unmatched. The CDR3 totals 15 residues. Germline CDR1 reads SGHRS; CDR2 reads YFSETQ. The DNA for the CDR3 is TGCGCCAGCAGCATCGGGACTAGTTCATCCTACGAGCAGTACTTC. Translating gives CASSIGTSSSYEQYF.

The CDR3 region is CASTLGGTYSYEQYF. The CDR3 DNA reads TGTGCCAGCACCCTGGGGGGGACTTACTCCTACGAGCAGTACTTC. The gene calls are TRBV12-3 or TRBV12-4 and TRBJ2-7; 7 nucleotides agree with TRBD2. Germline trimming cut 7 bases from V and 0 bases from J; bases unmatched to any gene: 9. The CDR3 consists of 15 residues.

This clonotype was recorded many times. CDR3 DNA: TGTGCCAGCAAAATTACAGGGCCATACGAGCAGTACTTC. Translated: CASKITGPYEQYF. The chain carries TRBV27 and TRBJ2-7; D perhaps matches TRBD1 (6 bases). V was clipped by 7 bases and J by 4 bases, with 14 bases between them. CDR1 and CDR2 from the germline V gene are MNHEY and SMNVEV (reference sequence). This CDR3 is 13 amino acids long.

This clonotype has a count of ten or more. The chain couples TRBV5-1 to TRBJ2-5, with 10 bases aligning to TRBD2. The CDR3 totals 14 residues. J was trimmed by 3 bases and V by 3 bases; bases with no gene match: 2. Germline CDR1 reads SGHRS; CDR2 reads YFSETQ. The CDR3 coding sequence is TGCGCCAGCAGCTGGGGGACTAGCGAAGAGACCCAGTACTTC. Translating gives CASSWGTSEETQYF. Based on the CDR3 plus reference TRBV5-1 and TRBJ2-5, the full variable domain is KAGVTQTPRYLIKTRGQQVTLSCSPISGHRSVSWYQQTPGQGLQFLFEYFSETQRNKGNFPGRFSGRQFSNSRSEMNVSTLELGDSALYLCASSWGTSEETQYFGPGTRLLVL.

The CDR3 bases are TGTGCCAGCAGTCTCAACCTCGGGGAGCTGTTTTTT. Protein product: CASSLNLGELFF. V gene TRBV27 combines with J gene TRBJ2-2; no definite D call. The CDR3 runs 12 residues. CDR1 and CDR2 (germline): MNHEY, SMNVEV (reference sequence). V was pared by 5 bases and J by 7 bases, with 8 bases between.

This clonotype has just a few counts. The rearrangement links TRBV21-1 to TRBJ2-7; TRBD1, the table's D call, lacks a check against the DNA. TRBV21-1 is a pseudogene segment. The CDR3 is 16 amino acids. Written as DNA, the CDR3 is TGTGCCAGCAGCATGACAGGGGCGTTCATCTCCTACGAGCAGTACTTC. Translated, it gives CASSMTGAFISYEQYF.

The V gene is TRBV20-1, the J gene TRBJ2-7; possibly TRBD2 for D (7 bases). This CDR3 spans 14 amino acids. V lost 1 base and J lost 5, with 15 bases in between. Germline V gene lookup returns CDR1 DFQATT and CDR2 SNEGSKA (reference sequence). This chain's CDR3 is CSARVPGRDNEQYF. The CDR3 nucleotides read TGCAGTGCTAGAGTCCCAGGGAGGGACAACGAGCAGTACTTC.

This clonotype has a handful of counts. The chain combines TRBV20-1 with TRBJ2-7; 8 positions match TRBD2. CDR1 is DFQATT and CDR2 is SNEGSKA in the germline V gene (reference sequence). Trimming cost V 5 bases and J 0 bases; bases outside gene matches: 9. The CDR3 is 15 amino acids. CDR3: CSARGGLTSSYEQYF. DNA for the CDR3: TGCAGTGCTCGGGGGGGACTGACGAGCTCCTACGAGCAGTACTTC.

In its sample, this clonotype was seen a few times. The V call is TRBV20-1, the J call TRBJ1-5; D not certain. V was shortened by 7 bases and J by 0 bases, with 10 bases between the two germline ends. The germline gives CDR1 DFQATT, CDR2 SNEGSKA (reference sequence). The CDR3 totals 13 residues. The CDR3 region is CSGLIHSNQPQHF. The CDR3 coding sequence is TGCAGTGGCTTAATTCATAGCAATCAGCCCCAGCATTTT.